This T cell receptor beta chain emerged from a study of control samples from healthy donors and cancer patients. Germline values: CDR1 KGHDR, CDR2 SFDVKD. V was clipped by 3 bases and J by 5 bases; unmatched bases: 6. The CDR3 runs 16 residues. Clones were sequenced by immunoSEQ multiplex PCR, and TCRdb holds only the in-frame ones, with some missing. This table has approximately 170,000 clones, approximately 92% appearing once. This chain connects TRBV24-1 to TRBJ2-3; TRBD2 matches at 11 bases. The sequence was obtained from a young man in good health. Sequencing was performed on blood. CDR3: CATSDGASGGLDTQYF. The CDR3 DNA is TGTGCCACCAGTGATGGGGCTAGCGGGGGGTTAGATACGCAGTATTTT.